One and the same sample provided the 4 T cell receptor beta chains below, sequenced in a study of PD-L1 blockade in urothelial cancer. Time point denoted: peripheral blood 6 weeks after treatment start. Sequenced by immunoSEQ multiplex PCR; TCRdb stores in-frame clones only, minus some. This repertoire shows some 110,000 clones, roughly 91% found once; its top ten account for about 1.8%. The sequencing used PBMCs, collected around atezolizumab (anti-PD-L1) treatment. The receptors stem from a man between 60 and 75 years old with urothelial cancer.

V gene TRBV2 combines with J gene TRBJ2-7, with 11 bases that match TRBD1. V shed 2 bases and J 3 bases; nucleotides not matched to a gene: 6. This CDR3 spans 16 amino acids. Per the germline V gene, CDR1 is SNHLY and CDR2 is FYNNEI. The CDR3 spells CASSERTGGSLYEQYF. In nucleotides, the CDR3 is TGTGCCAGCAGTGAAAGGACAGGGGGCTCCCTCTACGAGCAGTACTTC.

The J gene is TRBJ2-5, the V gene TRBV7-3, with 10 bases that match TRBD2. The length of the CDR3 is 14 residues. V gave up 5 bases and J gave up 4 bases; unmatched junction bases: 4. Germline CDR1 is SGHTA and CDR2 is FQGTGA. The CDR3 sequence is CASSPWTSGETQYF. In DNA, the CDR3 is TGTGCCAGCAGCCCCTGGACTAGCGGAGAGACCCAGTACTTC.

On this clone: Relative to the germline gene, one junction end is altered; a read error may explain this. This sequence joins TRBV30 and TRBJ1-1; D might be TRBD1 (6 bases). The CDR3 loop spans 18 amino acids. Germline V gene sequence: CDR1 GTSNPN, CDR2 SVGIG (reference sequence). Here the CDR3 DNA reads TGTGCCTGGAGTTTCCCCAGCGTAGTAGGGACAATCCCTCATGGTAGGATCTTT. Its translation: CAWSFPSVVGTIPHGRIF.

The chain joins TRBV9 to TRBJ2-3; 14 nucleotides match TRBD2. V lost 0 bases and J lost 4; bases outside the gene matches: 4. The CDR3 totals 17 residues. Germline assignment: CDR1 SGDLS and CDR2 YYNGEE. CDR3 DNA sequence: TGTGCCAGCAGCGTAGAGGGACTAGCGGGGGAAGCAGATACGCAGTATTTT. This gives the protein CASSVEGLAGEADTQYF.